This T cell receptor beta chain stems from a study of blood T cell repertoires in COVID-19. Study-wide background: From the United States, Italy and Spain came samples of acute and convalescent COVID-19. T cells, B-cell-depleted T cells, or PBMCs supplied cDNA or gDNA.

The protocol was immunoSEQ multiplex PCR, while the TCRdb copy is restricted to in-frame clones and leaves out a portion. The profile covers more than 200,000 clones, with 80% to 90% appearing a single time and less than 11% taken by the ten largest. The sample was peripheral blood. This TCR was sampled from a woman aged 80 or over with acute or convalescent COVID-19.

The CDR3 DNA reads as TGTGCCAGCAGTTCCATGGGACAGGGCCCTGGCTACACCTTC. Translating it yields CASSSMGQGPGYTF. This rearrangement joins TRBV6-2 or TRBV6-3 to TRBJ1-2, with 9 bases matching TRBD1. CDR1 is MNHEY and CDR2 is SVGEGT in the germline V gene. Trimming took 4 bases from V and 7 from J; bases not matched to a gene: 7. The CDR3 has 14 residues.